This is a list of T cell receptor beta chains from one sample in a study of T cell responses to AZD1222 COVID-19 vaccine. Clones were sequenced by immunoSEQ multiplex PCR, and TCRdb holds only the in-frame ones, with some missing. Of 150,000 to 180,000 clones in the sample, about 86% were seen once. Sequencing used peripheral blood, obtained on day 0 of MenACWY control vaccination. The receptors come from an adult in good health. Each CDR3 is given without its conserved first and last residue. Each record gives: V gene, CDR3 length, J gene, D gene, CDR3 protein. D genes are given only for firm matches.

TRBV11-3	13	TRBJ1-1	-	ASSLAGTVLSEAF
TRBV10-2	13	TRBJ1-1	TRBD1	ASSYRGVGDTEAF
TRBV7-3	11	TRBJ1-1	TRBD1	ASSVRQGAEAF
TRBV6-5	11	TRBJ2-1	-	ASRPFSSNEQF
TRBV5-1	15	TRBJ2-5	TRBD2	ASSKGRTSGTQETQY
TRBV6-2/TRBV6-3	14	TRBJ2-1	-	ASSYPEGEAYNEQF
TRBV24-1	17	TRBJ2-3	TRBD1	ATSDSLPGQGTSTDTQY
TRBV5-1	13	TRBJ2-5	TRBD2	ASTLLAGGPETQY
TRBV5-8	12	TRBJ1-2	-	ASSPGWAGHGYT
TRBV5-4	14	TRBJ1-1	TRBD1	ASSTGTGRVETEAF
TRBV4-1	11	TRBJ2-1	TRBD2	ASSPLGLAQQF
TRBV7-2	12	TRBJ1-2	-	ASSSLDTFPVST
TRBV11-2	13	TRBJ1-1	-	ATRTGSSSYTEAF
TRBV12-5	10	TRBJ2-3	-	ASGFRADTQY
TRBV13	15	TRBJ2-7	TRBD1	ASSLITSDRGNGEQY
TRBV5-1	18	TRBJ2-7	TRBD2	ASSQVRASGMMGLSYEQY